These T cell receptor beta chains were read from a single sample in a study of blood T cell repertoires in COVID-19. Profiling relied on immunoSEQ multiplex PCR, and the TCRdb table lists in-frame clones only, not all of them. The data contain approximately 120,000 clones, more than 80% of them singletons. The sample was peripheral blood. The receptor source for this set is a human donor in a cohort sampled during active COVID-19. Both conserved end residues are part of each CDR3. Each record gives: V gene, J gene, clone size, D gene, CDR3 protein, CDR3 DNA. D genes are given only for firm matches. Part of the rows lack a size; the others show once, few, many or a class for expanded clones.

TRBV27	TRBJ1-3	once	TRBD1	CASSLSGTGGPGNTIYF	TGTGCCAGCAGTTTATCCGGGACAGGGGGCCCTGGAAACACCATATATTTT
TRBV10-3	TRBJ1-1	.	.	CAISELARVEAFF	TGTGCCATCAGTGAGCTAGCTCGGGTTGAAGCTTTCTTT
TRBV29-1	TRBJ1-2	.	TRBD1	CSVVGQGARGYTF	TGCAGCGTTGTTGGACAGGGGGCTAGGGGCTACACCTTC
TRBV3-1/TRBV3-2	TRBJ2-4	once	TRBD2	CASSHSGRNIQYF	TGTGCCAGCAGCCATAGCGGGAGAAACATTCAGTACTTC
TRBV7-2	TRBJ2-7	few	TRBD1	CASSHSNRGEQYF	TGTGCCAGCAGCCATAGCAACAGGGGCGAGCAGTACTTC
TRBV11-3	TRBJ1-2	.	.	CASSLQQEYGYTF	TGTGCCAGCAGCCTCCAACAGGAGTATGGCTACACCTTC
TRBV9	TRBJ1-2	.	.	CASSAGGGSLLTF	TGTGCCAGCAGCGCGGGGGGAGGTTCCCTCCTCACCTTC
TRBV2	TRBJ1-5	.	TRBD1	CATRTGNSNQPQHF	TGTGCCACGAGGACAGGGAATAGCAATCAGCCCCAGCATTTT
TRBV7-2	TRBJ2-3	.	TRBD1	CASRPDRGRTDTQYF	TGTGCCAGCAGGCCGGACAGGGGGCGCACAGATACGCAGTATTTT
TRBV10-1	TRBJ2-1	.	TRBD2	CASSEYTSGSINEQFF	TGCGCCAGCAGTGAGTATACTAGCGGGAGTATCAATGAGCAGTTCTTC
TRBV13	TRBJ1-1	.	.	CASSLGRDTEAFF	TGTGCCAGCAGCTTAGGCCGAGATACTGAAGCTTTCTTT
TRBV2	TRBJ2-1	.	TRBD2	CASSEWGPGLATLNRKFF	TGTGCCAGCAGTGAATGGGGTCCGGGACTAGCGACTTTAAATAGGAAGTTCTTC
TRBV7-2	TRBJ2-5	.	.	CASTSQFQETQYF	TGTGCCAGCACATCACAGTTCCAAGAGACCCAGTACTTC
TRBV6-1	TRBJ1-5	.	.	CASSERQGGTSNQPQHF	TGTGCCAGCAGTGAACGGCAGGGAGGGACAAGCAATCAGCCCCAGCATTTT
TRBV25-1	TRBJ1-4	.	TRBD1	CASAGTAIATNEKLFF	TGTGCCAGCGCGGGGACAGCCATTGCAACTAATGAAAAACTGTTTTTT